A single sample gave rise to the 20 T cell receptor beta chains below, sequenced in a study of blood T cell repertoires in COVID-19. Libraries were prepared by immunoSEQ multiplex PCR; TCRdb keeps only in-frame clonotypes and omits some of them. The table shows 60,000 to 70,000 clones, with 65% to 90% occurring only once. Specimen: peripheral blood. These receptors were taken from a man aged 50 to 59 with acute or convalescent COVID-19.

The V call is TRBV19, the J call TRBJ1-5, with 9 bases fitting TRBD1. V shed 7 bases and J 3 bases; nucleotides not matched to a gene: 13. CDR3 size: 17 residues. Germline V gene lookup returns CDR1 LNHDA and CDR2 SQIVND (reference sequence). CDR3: CASTLDRGGVFNQPQHF. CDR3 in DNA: TGTGCCAGTACCCTTGACAGGGGGGGGGTATTCAATCAGCCCCAGCATTTT. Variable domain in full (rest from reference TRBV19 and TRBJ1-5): DGGITQSPKYLFRKEGQNVTLSCEQNLNHDAMYWYRQDPGQGLRLIYYSQIVNDFQKGDIAEGYSVSREKKESFPLTVTSAQKNPTAFYLCASTLDRGGVFNQPQHFGDGTRLSIL.

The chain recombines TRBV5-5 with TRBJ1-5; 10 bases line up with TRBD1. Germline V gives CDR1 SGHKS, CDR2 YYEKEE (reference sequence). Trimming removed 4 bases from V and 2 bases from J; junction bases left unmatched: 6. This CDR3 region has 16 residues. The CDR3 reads CASSADRGQRNQPQHF. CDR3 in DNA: TGTGCCAGCAGCGCCGACAGGGGGCAGCGCAATCAGCCCCAGCATTTT.

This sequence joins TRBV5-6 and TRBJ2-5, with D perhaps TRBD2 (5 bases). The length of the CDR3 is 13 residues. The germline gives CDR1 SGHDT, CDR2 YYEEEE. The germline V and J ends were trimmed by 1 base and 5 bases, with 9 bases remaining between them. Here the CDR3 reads CASSLLLVETQYF. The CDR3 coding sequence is TGTGCCAGCAGCTTGTTACTAGTGGAGACCCAGTACTTC.

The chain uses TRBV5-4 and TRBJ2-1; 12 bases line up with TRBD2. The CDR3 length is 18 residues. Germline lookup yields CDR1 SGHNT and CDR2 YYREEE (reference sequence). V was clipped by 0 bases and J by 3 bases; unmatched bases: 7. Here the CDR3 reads CASSLAASGGVLYNEQFF. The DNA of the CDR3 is TGTGCCAGCAGCTTGGCGGCTAGCGGGGGGGTCCTCTACAATGAGCAGTTCTTC.

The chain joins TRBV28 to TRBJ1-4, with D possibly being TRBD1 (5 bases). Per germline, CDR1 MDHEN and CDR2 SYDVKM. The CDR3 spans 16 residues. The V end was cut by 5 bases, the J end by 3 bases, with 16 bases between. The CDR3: CASSPESKTANEKLFF. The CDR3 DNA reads TGTGCCAGCAGTCCCGAAAGTAAGACAGCTAATGAAAAACTGTTTTTT.

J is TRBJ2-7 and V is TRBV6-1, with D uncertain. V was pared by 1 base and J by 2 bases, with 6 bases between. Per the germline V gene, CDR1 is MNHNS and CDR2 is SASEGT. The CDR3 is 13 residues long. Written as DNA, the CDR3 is TGTGCCAGCAGTGAAGGCGTCACCTACGAGCAGTACGTC. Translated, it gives CASSEGVTYEQYV.

CDR3 bases: TGTGCCAGCCGAGCGGGGCTTTCCTACAATGAGCAGTTCTTC. It codes for CASRAGLSYNEQFF. The chain recombines TRBV2 with TRBJ2-1; 7 bases are shared with TRBD2. V trimming: 8 bases; J trimming: 1 base; junction bases outside the gene matches: 5. This CDR3 spans 14 amino acids. CDR1 and CDR2 from the germline V gene are SNHLY and FYNNEI.

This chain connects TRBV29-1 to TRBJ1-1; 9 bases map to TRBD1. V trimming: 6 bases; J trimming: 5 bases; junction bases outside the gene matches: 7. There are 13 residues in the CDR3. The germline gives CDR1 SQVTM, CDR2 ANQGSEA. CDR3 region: CSVQTGGGTEAFF. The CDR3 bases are TGCAGCGTCCAGACAGGGGGAGGTACTGAAGCTTTCTTT.

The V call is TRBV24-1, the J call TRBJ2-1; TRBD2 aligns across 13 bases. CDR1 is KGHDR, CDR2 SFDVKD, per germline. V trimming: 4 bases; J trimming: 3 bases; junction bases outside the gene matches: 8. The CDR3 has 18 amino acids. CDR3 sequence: CATSDRTSGGGHYNEQFF. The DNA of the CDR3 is TGTGCCACCAGTGACCGAACTAGCGGGGGGGGACACTACAATGAGCAGTTCTTC.

CDR3 region: CASSSTGIPGQTQYF. CDR3 nucleotides: TGTGCCAGCAGCTCGACCGGGATCCCGGGCCAGACCCAGTACTTC. The chain employs TRBV7-3 and TRBJ2-5; weak D call: TRBD2 (5 bases). Trimming pared 4 bases from V and 6 bases from J, leaving 18 bases between. Per germline, CDR1 SGHTA and CDR2 FQGTGA. The CDR3 runs to 15 residues.

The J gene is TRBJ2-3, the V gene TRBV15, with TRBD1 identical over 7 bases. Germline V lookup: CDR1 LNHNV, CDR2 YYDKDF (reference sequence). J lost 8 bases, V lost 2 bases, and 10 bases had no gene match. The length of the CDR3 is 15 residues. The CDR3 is CATSRSGLPGGTQYF. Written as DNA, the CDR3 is TGTGCCACCAGCAGATCAGGGCTACCAGGGGGTACGCAGTATTTT.

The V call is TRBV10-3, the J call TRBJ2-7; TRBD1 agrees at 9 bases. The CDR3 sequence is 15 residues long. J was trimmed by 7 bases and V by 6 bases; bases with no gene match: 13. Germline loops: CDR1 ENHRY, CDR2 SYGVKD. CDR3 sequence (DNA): TGTGCCATCAGAGGTCCGGGACAGGGCCCCAATGAGCAGTACTTC. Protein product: CAIRGPGQGPNEQYF.

The CDR3 here is CASSQGPGAPLHF. CDR3 DNA sequence: TGCGCCAGCAGCCAAGGACCGGGGGCACCCCTCCACTTT. This chain links TRBV5-1 with TRBJ1-6, with a tentative D call TRBD1 (5 bases). CDR1 and CDR2 (germline): SGHRS, YFSETQ. V was pared by 4 bases and J by 11 bases, with 13 bases between. This CDR3 comprises 13 residues.

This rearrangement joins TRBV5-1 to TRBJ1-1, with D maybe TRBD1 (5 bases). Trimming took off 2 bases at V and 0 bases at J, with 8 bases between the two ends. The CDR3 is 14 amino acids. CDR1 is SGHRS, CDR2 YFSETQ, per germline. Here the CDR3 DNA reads TGCGCCAGCAGCTTAGGGGTCTTGAACACTGAAGCTTTCTTT. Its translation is CASSLGVLNTEAFF.

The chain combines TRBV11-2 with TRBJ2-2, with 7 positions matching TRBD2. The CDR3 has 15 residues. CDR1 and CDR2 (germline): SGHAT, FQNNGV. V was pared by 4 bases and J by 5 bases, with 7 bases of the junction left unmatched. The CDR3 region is CASSWTSGETGELFF. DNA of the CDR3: TGTGCCAGCAGCTGGACGAGCGGGGAAACCGGGGAGCTGTTTTTT.

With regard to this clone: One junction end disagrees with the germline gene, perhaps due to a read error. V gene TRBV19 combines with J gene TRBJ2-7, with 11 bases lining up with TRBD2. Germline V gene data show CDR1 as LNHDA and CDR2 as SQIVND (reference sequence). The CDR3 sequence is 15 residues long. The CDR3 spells CASRIAGGSSYEQYF. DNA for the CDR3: TGTGCCAGTAGGATAGCGGGGGGGAGCTCCTACGAGCAGTACTTC.

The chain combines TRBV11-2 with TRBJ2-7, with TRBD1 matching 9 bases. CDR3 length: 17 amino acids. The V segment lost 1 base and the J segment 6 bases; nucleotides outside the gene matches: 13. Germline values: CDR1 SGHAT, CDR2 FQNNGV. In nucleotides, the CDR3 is TGTGCCAGCAGCTTAGCCCTGGACAGGGGTGAGTTTTTCGAGCAGTACGTC. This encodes CASSLALDRGEFFEQYV.

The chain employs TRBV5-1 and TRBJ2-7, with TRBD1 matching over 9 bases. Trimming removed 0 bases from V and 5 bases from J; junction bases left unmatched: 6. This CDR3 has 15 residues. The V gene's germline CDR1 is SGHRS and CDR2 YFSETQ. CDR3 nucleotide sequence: TGCGCCAGCAGCTTGGGAGACAGGGGGAGCAACGAGCAGTACTTC. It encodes CASSLGDRGSNEQYF.

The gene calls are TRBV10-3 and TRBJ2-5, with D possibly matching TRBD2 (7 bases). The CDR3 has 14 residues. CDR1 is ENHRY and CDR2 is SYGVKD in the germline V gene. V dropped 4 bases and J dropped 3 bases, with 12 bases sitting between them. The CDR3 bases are TGTGCCATCAGTGTCCGAGGGGGGGAAGAGACCCAGTACTTC. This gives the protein CAISVRGGEETQYF.

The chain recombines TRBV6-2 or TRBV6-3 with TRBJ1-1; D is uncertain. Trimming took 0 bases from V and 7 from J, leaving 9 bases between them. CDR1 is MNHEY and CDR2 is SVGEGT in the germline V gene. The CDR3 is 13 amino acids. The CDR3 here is CASSYSQQLEAFF. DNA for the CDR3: TGTGCCAGCAGTTACTCGCAACAGCTTGAAGCTTTCTTT.